The rows below give T cell receptor beta chains drawn from one sample of a study of T cells expressing NK-cell markers. Following a re-call of the 5' RACE reads, TCRdb has one entry per CDR3 protein and lacks DNA. Its table lists over 250,000 distinct CDR3 sequences. Source material: blood T cells: a sorted CD56 or NKG2C T cell subset, CD4+ or CD8+ T cells, or bulk PBMC T cells (not recorded which). The receptor source for this set is a woman between 18 and 75 years old in good health. Both conserved end residues are part of each CDR3.

V	J	CDR3
TRBV4-2	TRBJ2-3	CASSQDGGGLDTQYF
TRBV5-1	TRBJ1-6	CASRADGTGMNSPLHF
TRBV20-1	TRBJ2-5	CSATSGGRETQYF
TRBV18	TRBJ1-4	CASSPTGVARRNEKLFF
TRBV12-3/TRBV12-4	TRBJ1-1	CASRPRGSTEAFF
TRBV20-1	TRBJ1-5	CSAREQGSSQPQHF
TRBV10-3	TRBJ2-1	CATRGLAVDNEQFF
TRBV20-1	TRBJ1-1	CSARSTGGWGTEAFF
TRBV19	TRBJ2-4	CASTDRTVAKNIQYF
TRBV5-1	TRBJ1-1	CASSRDRGQGTEAFF
TRBV5-1	TRBJ2-3	CASSTASSTDTQYF
TRBV20-1	TRBJ1-1	CSASAPQGVGTEAFF
TRBV5-1	TRBJ1-2	CASSFRTENGYTF
TRBV4-3	TRBJ2-5	CASSQGHQGAETQYF
TRBV28	TRBJ2-5	CASSPGTGWETQYF
TRBV20-1	TRBJ2-1	CSAYGIRPNEQFF
TRBV9	TRBJ2-7	CASSHRGDYEQYF
TRBV20-1	TRBJ2-1	CSARGTAYYNEQFF
TRBV4-3	TRBJ2-3	CASSDPPGTGTDTQYF
TRBV6-1	TRBJ2-4	CASRARGGVQNIQYF
TRBV20-1	TRBJ1-1	CSANPGQGPEAFF
TRBV7-2	TRBJ2-4	CASSLALNRGDIQYF
TRBV20-1	TRBJ2-7	CSARAVTSGTYEQYF
TRBV12-3/TRBV12-4	TRBJ1-5	CASSLGTGGLGPQHF
TRBV20-1	TRBJ1-5	CSARGGQGSNQPQHF
TRBV4-3	TRBJ2-1	CASSQGAKGQRGNNEQFF